This T cell receptor (beta chain) appears in the sequencing data of a study of identical twins. TCRdb re-called the 5' RACE reads with MiXCR, one entry per CDR3 protein. The sample has around 670,000 distinct CDR3 sequences; 6.1% are singletons. The V end lost 6 bases, the J end lost 5 bases, and 16 bases lay between the germline ends. This CDR3 is built from 14 residues. The germline CDR1 and CDR2 sequences are LGHNT and FRNRAP. This chain uses TRBV12-5 with TRBJ1-2; maybe TRBD1 (5 bases). The specimen was naive T cells sorted from blood. The origin of this receptor is a man between 18 and 29 years old in good health. This CDR3 reads CASGQAGTAYGYTF. Written as DNA, the CDR3 is TGTGCTAGTGGACAGGCTGGGACGGCTTATGGCTACACCTTC.